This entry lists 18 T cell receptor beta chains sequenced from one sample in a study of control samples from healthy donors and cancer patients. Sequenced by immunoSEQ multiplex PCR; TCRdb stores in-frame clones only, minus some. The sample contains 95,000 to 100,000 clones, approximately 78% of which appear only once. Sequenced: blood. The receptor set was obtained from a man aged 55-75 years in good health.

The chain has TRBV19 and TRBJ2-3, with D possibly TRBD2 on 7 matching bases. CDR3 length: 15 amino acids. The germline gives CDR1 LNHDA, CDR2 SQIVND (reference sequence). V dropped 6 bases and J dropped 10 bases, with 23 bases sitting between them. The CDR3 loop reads CASSAGGGAERSQYF. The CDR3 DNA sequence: TGTGCCAGTAGCGCCGGCGGGGGCGCCGAGAGATCGCAGTATTTT.

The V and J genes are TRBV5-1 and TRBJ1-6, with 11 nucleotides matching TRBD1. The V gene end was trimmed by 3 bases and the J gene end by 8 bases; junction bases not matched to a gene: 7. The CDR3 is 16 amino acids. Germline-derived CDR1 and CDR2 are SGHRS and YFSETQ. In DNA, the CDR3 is TGCGCCAGCAGCTCGAGGACAGGGGGCGCGGATTCACCCCTCCACTTT. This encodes CASSSRTGGADSPLHF.

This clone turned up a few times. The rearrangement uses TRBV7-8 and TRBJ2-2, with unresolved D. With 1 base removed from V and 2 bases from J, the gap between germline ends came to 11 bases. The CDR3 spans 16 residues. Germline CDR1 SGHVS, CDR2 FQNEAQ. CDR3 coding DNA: TGTGCCAGCAGCTTAGTGGGGATTCCTAACACCGGGGAGCTGTTTTTT. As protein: CASSLVGIPNTGELFF.

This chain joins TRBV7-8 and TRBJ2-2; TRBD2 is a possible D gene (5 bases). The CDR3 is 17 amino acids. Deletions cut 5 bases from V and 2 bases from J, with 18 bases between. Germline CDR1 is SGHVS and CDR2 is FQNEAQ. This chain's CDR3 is CASSPTWAGQNTGELFF. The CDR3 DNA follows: TGTGCCAGCAGCCCCACTTGGGCGGGCCAAAACACCGGGGAGCTGTTTTTT.

CDR3 nucleotide sequence: TGCGCCAGCAGCTTAGAGGGGAACACTGAAGCTTTCTTT. Translated, it gives CASSLEGNTEAFF. The chain employs TRBV5-1 and TRBJ1-1, with D unresolved. V lost 2 bases and J 1 base, leaving 6 bases between the germline ends. Per the germline V gene, CDR1 is SGHRS and CDR2 is YFSETQ. This CDR3 has 13 residues. Using reference TRBV5-1 and TRBJ1-1 for the parts outside the CDR3, the full variable domain is KAGVTQTPRYLIKTRGQQVTLSCSPISGHRSVSWYQQTPGQGLQFLFEYFSETQRNKGNFPGRFSGRQFSNSRSEMNVSTLELGDSALYLCASSLEGNTEAFFGQGTRLTVV.

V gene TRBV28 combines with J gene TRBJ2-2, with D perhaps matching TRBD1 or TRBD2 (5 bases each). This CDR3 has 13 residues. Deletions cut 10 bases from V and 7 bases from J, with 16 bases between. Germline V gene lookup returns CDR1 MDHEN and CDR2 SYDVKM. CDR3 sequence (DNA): TGTGCCACCGAGGGGTCCGTGGACGGGGAGCTGTTTTTT. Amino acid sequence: CATEGSVDGELFF.

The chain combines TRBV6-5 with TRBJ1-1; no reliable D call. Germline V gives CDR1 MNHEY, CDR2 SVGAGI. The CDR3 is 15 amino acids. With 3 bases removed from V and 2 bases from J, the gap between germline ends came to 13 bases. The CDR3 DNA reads TGTGCCAGCAGTTATGAAAGGCGTCTCAACACTGAAGCTTTCTTT. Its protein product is CASSYERRLNTEAFF.

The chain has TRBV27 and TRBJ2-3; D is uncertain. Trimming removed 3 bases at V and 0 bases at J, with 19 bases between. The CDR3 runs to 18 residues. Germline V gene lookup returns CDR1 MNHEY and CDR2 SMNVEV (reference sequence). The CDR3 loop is CASSFTQLRWPSTDTQYF. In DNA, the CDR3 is TGTGCCAGCAGTTTTACCCAGCTCCGTTGGCCTAGCACAGATACGCAGTATTTT.

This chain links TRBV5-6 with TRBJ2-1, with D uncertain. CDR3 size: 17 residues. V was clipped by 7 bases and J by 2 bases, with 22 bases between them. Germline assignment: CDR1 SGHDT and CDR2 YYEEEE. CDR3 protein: CASVFSGSPAAYNEQFF. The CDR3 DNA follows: TGTGCCAGCGTCTTCTCAGGCTCCCCGGCGGCCTACAATGAGCAGTTCTTC.

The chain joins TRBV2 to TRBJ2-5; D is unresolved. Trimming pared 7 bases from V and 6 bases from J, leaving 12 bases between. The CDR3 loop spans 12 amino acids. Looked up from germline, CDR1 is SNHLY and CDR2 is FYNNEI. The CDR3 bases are TGTGCCAGCACGGCTAGTTGGCAGACCCAGTACTTC. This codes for CASTASWQTQYF. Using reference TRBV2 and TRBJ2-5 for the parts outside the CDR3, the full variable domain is EPEVTQTPSHQVTQMGQEVILRCVPISNHLYFYWYRQILGQKVEFLVSFYNNEISEKSEIFDDQFSVERPDGSNFTLKIRSTKLEDSAMYFCASTASWQTQYFGPGTRLLVL.

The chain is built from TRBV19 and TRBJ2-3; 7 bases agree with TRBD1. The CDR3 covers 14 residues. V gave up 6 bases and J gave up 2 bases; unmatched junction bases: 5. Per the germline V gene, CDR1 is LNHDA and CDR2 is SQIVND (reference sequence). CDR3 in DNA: TGTGCCAGTAGCAACAGGGGTTCCACAGATACGCAGTATTTT. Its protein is CASSNRGSTDTQYF.

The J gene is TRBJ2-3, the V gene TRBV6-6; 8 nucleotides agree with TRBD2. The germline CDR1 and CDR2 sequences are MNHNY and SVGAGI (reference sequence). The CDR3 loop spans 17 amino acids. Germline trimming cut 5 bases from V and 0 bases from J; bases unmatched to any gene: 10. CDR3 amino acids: CASSLILAGLSTDTQYF. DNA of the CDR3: TGTGCCAGCAGTCTCATTCTAGCGGGCCTTAGCACAGATACGCAGTATTTT.

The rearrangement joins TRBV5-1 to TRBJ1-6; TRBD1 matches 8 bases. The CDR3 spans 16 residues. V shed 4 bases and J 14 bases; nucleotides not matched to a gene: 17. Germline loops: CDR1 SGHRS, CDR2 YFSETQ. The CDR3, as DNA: TGCGCCAGCAGCCGAGCGCCGGGACAGGACGAGTGGGCCCTCCACTTT. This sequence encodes CASSRAPGQDEWALHF.

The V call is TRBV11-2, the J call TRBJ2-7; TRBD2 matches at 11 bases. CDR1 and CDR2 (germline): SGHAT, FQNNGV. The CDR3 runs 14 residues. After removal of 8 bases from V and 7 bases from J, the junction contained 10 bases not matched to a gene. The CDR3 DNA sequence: TGTGCCAGCCGCAGGCTAGCGGGGGGTAGGGAGCAGTACTTC. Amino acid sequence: CASRRLAGGREQYF.

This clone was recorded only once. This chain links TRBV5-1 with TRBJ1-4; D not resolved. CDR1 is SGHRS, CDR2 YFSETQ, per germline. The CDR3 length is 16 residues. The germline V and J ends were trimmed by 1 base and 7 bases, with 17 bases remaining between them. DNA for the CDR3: TGCGCCAGCAGCTTGCAACCAGCCAGTTATATTGAAAAACTGTTTTTT. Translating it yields CASSLQPASYIEKLFF.

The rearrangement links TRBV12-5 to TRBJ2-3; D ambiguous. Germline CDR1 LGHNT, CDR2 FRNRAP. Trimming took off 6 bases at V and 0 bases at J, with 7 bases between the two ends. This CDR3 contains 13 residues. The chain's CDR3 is CASGLTSTDTQYF. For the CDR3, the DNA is TGTGCTAGTGGCCTTACGAGCACAGATACGCAGTATTTT.

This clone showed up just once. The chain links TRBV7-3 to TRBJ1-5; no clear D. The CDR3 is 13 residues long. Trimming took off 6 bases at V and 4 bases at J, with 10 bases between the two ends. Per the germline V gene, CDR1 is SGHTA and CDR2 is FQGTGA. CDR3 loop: CASSPNMNQPQHF. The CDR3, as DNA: TGTGCCAGCAGTCCAAACATGAATCAGCCCCAGCATTTT.

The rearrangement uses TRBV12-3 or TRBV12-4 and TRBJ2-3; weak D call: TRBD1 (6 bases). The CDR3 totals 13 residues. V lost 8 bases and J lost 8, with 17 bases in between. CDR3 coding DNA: TGTGCCAGCTCTAGGACAGATCAAGGTACGCAGTATTTT. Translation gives CASSRTDQGTQYF.